This T cell receptor (beta chain) was documented in a study of T-cell reconstitution after alpha-beta-depleted transplantation in children. Findings of the study overall: The study reportedly traced alpha-beta T cells about two months after transplant to several hundred expanded graft clones. Among T cells one year after transplant, newly produced cells accounted for most counts and diversity. Surviving recipient T cells and thymic progenitors accounted for the high day-60 TCRbeta diversity observed in some patients.

Regarding this clonotype: The antigen is not known.

The trim removed 3 bases at V and 4 bases at J, leaving 10 bases unmatched. CDR1 MGHDK and CDR2 SYGVNS come from the germline V gene. The CDR3 has 17 residues. Preparation of the TCRbeta library involved a method that used unique molecular identifiers. MiXCR, applied by TCRdb to the PCR reads, yields one record per CDR3 protein. The sample yields hundreds of thousands of distinct CDR3 sequences, 10% to 15% seen once. The input for sequencing was PBMCs, mostly from graft donor cells, taken 360 days after TCRalphabeta/CD19-depleted stem cell transplant. This clonotype was obtained from a male patient aged 10 to 17 who had a stem cell transplant for acute myeloid leukemia, so the T cells may come from the graft donor. The V gene is TRBV25-1, the J gene TRBJ2-3; 10 nucleotides line up with TRBD2. This CDR3 reads CASSDYLAGVGSDTQYF. The CDR3 DNA reads as TGTGCCAGCAGTGATTACCTAGCGGGAGTCGGCTCAGATACGCAGTATTTT.